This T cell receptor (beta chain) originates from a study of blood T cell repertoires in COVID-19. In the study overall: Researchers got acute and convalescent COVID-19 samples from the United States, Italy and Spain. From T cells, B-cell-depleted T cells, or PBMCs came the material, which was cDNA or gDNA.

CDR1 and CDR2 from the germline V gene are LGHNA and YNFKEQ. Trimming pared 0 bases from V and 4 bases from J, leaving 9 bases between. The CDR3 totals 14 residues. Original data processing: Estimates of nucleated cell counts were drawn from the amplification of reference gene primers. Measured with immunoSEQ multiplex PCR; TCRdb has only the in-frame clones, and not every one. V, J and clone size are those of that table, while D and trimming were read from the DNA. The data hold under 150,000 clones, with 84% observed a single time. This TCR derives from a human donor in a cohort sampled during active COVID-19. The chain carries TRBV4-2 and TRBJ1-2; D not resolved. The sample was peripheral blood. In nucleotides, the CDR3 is TGTGCCAGCAGCCAAGAACAGTTCCTCTATGGCTACACCTTC. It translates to CASSQEQFLYGYTF.